This T cell receptor (beta chain) emerged from a study of human T cells and chemical hapten exposure. Study conclusions and caveats: Significantly greater numbers of large CDR3 similarity clusters came from expanded TCRs than from controls.

Library construction involved attaching unique molecular identifiers to individual cDNA molecules, which allowed quantitative, reproducible TCR counting. TCRdb used MiXCR to reprocess the RACE reads, holding one entry per CDR3 protein. Counted here are tens of thousands of distinct CDR3 sequences, 32% occurring once; the ten biggest clones make up about 8.9%. About this clonotype itself: The antigen is not known.

The time point here: patch test 1, 2 weeks after DPC sensitization. Indicated treatment: therapeutic diphenylcyclopropenone sensitization with weekly scalp DPC. Venepuncture was done earlier than the placement of each patch test. Trimming took off 2 bases at V and 8 bases at J, with 15 bases between the two ends. The CDR3 extends over 14 amino acids. Germline CDR1 and CDR2: SGHTA and FQGNSA. This TCR was sampled from a man between 40 and 49 years old with alopecia areata. Some clones in this sample may be carry-over from other donors' samples. Material: whole blood, obtained in connection with sensitization to the hapten diphenylcyclopropenone (DPC). J is TRBJ1-1 and V is TRBV7-2; D not resolved. CDR3 nucleotide sequence: TGTGCCAGCAGCTTATCTCCACTGGGTGAAGAAGCTTTCTTT. This codes for CASSLSPLGEEAFF.